Each of the 15 T cell receptor beta chains below was sequenced from the same sample in a study of OX40 agonist ivuxolimab in advanced cancers. Profiled with immunoSEQ multiplex PCR; TCRdb holds only in-frame clones, not every one. The sample carries around 74,000 clones, 92% recorded once. Specimen: CD4+ or CD8+ T cells sorted from blood, collected in a trial of the OX40 agonist ivuxolimab. The receptors were sampled from an adult with an advanced solid tumor such as melanoma, head and neck, liver or kidney cancer.

The chain combines TRBV9 with TRBJ2-1; D remains unclear. In germline, CDR1 is SGDLS, CDR2 YYNGEE. The CDR3 consists of 15 residues. V shed 4 bases and J shed 2 bases, with 13 bases lying between them. CDR3 in DNA: TGTGCCAGCAGCCTTGAACTAAGACCCTACAATGAGCAGTTCTTC. This translates into CASSLELRPYNEQFF.

CDR3: CASSLRDIPFF. The CDR3 DNA reads as TGTGCCAGCAGCCTCAGGGATATACCTTTCTTT. V usage is TRBV28 and J usage is TRBJ1-1; tentative D call: TRBD1 (5 bases). Trimming removed 6 bases at V and 12 bases at J, with 14 bases between. This CDR3 comprises 11 residues. In germline, CDR1 is MDHEN, CDR2 SYDVKM. The whole variable domain, remainder taken from reference TRBV28 and TRBJ1-1, is DVKVTQSSRYLVKRTGEKVFLECVQDMDHENMFWYRQDPGLGLRLIYFSYDVKMKEKGDIPEGYSVSREKKERFSLILESASTNQTSMYLCASSLRDIPFFGQGTRLTVV.

This clone occurred a few times. This rearrangement joins TRBV6-5 to TRBJ2-1; the D is unclear. The V end lost 4 bases, the J end lost 0 bases, and 10 bases lay between the germline ends. The CDR3 runs 15 residues. Germline CDR1 MNHEY, CDR2 SVGAGI. CDR3 nucleotides: TGTGCCAGCAGTTTGGCCTCCAGCTCCTACAATGAGCAGTTCTTC. Its protein is CASSLASSSYNEQFF.

The chain couples TRBV11-2 to TRBJ2-3; TRBD2 is a possible D gene (6 bases). CDR1 is SGHAT, CDR2 FQNNGV, per germline. V was pared by 1 base and J by 4 bases, with 15 bases between. The length of the CDR3 is 16 residues. The CDR3 DNA follows: TGTGCCAGCAGCTTAGTTGTCACCGGGAGATCAGATACGCAGTATTTT. Translating gives CASSLVVTGRSDTQYF.

The V and J genes are TRBV28 and TRBJ2-3; D perhaps matches TRBD1 (7 bases). The CDR3 extends over 14 amino acids. Per the germline V gene, CDR1 is MDHEN and CDR2 is SYDVKM. Trimming shortened V by 3 bases and J by 9 bases, and 16 bases separated the two germline ends. The CDR3 is CASSFRGARGTQYF. The CDR3 bases are TGTGCCAGCAGTTTCAGGGGGGCCAGGGGCACGCAGTATTTT.

This chain joins TRBV11-2 and TRBJ2-5; D is perhaps TRBD2 (5 bases). V was clipped by 1 base and J by 0 bases, with 9 bases between them. The germline gives CDR1 SGHAT, CDR2 FQNNGV. This CDR3 is 15 amino acids long. The DNA of the CDR3 is TGTGCCAGCAGCTTAGTACGACTAAACCAAGAGACCCAGTACTTC. It yields the protein CASSLVRLNQETQYF.

The J gene is TRBJ1-2, the V gene TRBV7-9, with D unclear. V shed 0 bases and J shed 5 bases, with 19 bases lying between them. The CDR3 is 17 residues long. CDR1 is SEHNR and CDR2 is FQNEAQ in the germline V gene (reference sequence). The DNA for the CDR3 is TGTGCCAGCAGCTTAGCCCCTCGGGGATCCCCTCCTTATGGCTACACCTTC. This encodes CASSLAPRGSPPYGYTF.

This rearrangement joins TRBV11-2 to TRBJ2-6; D perhaps matches TRBD2 (5 bases). The CDR3 runs to 17 residues. The germline CDR1 and CDR2 sequences are SGHAT and FQNNGV. Trimming shortened V by 11 bases and J by 0 bases, and 20 bases separated the two germline ends. The CDR3 DNA reads as TGTGCCTCAGGTCTCATGAGGGTCGTCTCTGGGGCCAACGTCCTGACTTTC. Translating gives CASGLMRVVSGANVLTF.

In nucleotides, the CDR3 is TGTGCCAGCAGTTTTCTCCCCCTTCTCTGGACAGGGGACTTCTACGAGCAGTACTTC. It specifies CASSFLPLLWTGDFYEQYF. The gene calls are TRBV28 and TRBJ2-7; 9 bases match TRBD1. Germline V gene data show CDR1 as MDHEN and CDR2 as SYDVKM. The CDR3 length is 19 residues. Trimming cost V 3 bases and J 3 bases; bases outside gene matches: 18. The full variable domain, with the rest looked up from reference TRBV28 and TRBJ2-7, is DVKVTQSSRYLVKRTGEKVFLECVQDMDHENMFWYRQDPGLGLRLIYFSYDVKMKEKGDIPEGYSVSREKKERFSLILESASTNQTSMYLCASSFLPLLWTGDFYEQYFGPGTRLTVT.

The chain couples TRBV14 to TRBJ1-2; maybe TRBD1 (6 bases). The germline CDR1 and CDR2 sequences are SGHDN and FVKESK. CDR3 length: 15 amino acids. V dropped 4 bases and J dropped 3 bases, with 15 bases sitting between them. DNA of the CDR3: TGTGCCAGCAGCCGACAAGGACAGACCTACTATGGCTACACCTTC. This translates into CASSRQGQTYYGYTF.

The V call is TRBV5-6, the J call TRBJ2-7; possibly TRBD1 for D (6 bases). The CDR3 is made up of 15 amino acids. Germline V CDR1 and CDR2: SGHDT, YYEEEE. Trimming took 4 bases from V and 4 from J, leaving 18 bases between them. The CDR3: CASSKGQSRRYEQYF. The CDR3 nucleotides are TGTGCCAGCAGCAAAGGACAGTCCCGGAGGTACGAGCAGTACTTC. The variable domain in full, with the rest retrieved from reference TRBV5-6 and TRBJ2-7, is DAGVTQSPTHLIKTRGQQVTLRCSPKSGHDTVSWYQQALGQGPQFIFQYYEEEERQRGNFPDRFSGHQFPNYSSELNVNALLLGDSALYLCASSKGQSRRYEQYFGPGTRLTVT.

DNA of the CDR3: TGTGCCAGCAGCCCCGTACTTGGTGAGGCTCAGAGGCAGTACTTC. Protein sequence: CASSPVLGEAQRQYF. The rearrangement uses TRBV7-8 and TRBJ2-7; D remains unclear. This CDR3 is 15 amino acids long. With 5 bases removed from V and 9 bases from J, the gap between germline ends came to 23 bases. The V gene's germline CDR1 is SGHVS and CDR2 FQNEAQ.

The rearrangement uses TRBV7-2 and TRBJ1-5; D may be TRBD1 (5 bases). The CDR3 has 15 residues. Germline CDR1 reads SGHTA; CDR2 reads FQGNSA. V was shortened by 1 base and J by 9 bases, with 16 bases between the two germline ends. This CDR3 is CASSLGYGTASPQHF. CDR3 sequence (DNA): TGTGCCAGCAGCTTAGGCTACGGGACCGCCTCGCCCCAGCATTTT.

This chain uses TRBV5-4 with TRBJ2-3; 10 bases fit TRBD1. This CDR3 comprises 16 residues. V was pared by 0 bases and J by 3 bases, with 4 bases of the junction left unmatched. CDR1 is SGHNT and CDR2 is YYREEE in the germline V gene (reference sequence). The CDR3 reads CASSLELGQGTDTQYF. CDR3 nucleotide sequence: TGTGCCAGCAGCTTGGAATTGGGACAGGGGACAGATACGCAGTATTTT.

V is TRBV2 and J is TRBJ2-5, with D hard to call. This CDR3 contains 12 residues. Per germline, CDR1 SNHLY and CDR2 FYNNEI. The V gene lost 3 bases and the J gene lost 2 bases, with 4 bases spanning the gap. CDR3 DNA sequence: TGTGCCAGCAGTGACAGACAAGAGACCCAGTACTTC. This translates into CASSDRQETQYF.